The T cell receptor (beta chain) under discussion was sequenced for a study of human T cells and chemical hapten exposure. MiXCR, run by TCRdb on the RACE reads, gives a single entry per CDR3 protein. The table includes 80,000 to 100,000 distinct CDR3 sequences, around 9.6% detected once. There are many counts of this clonotype. The antigen is undetermined. CDR1 and CDR2 (germline): MGHRA, YSYEKL. The V gene lost 5 bases and the J gene lost 6 bases, with 16 bases spanning the gap. There are 15 residues in the CDR3. Stated time point: pre-sensitization, week 0. Treatment defined: therapeutic diphenylcyclopropenone sensitization with weekly scalp DPC. Whole blood, unfractionated, served as the material for total RNA extraction. Study outcomes and limitations: No shift was seen in TCRs above 1 in 1000 frequency with DPC sensitization.

The specimen comprised whole blood, sampled in connection with sensitization to the hapten diphenylcyclopropenone (DPC). The sequence was collected from a woman in her thirties or forties with alopecia areata. Some clones in this sample may be carry-over from other donors' samples. The J gene is TRBJ1-4, the V gene TRBV4-1; D is undetermined. In DNA, the CDR3 is TGCGCCAGCAGCTCCCAGTGGTATGCAGATGAAAAACTGTTTTTT. It yields the protein CASSSQWYADEKLFF.